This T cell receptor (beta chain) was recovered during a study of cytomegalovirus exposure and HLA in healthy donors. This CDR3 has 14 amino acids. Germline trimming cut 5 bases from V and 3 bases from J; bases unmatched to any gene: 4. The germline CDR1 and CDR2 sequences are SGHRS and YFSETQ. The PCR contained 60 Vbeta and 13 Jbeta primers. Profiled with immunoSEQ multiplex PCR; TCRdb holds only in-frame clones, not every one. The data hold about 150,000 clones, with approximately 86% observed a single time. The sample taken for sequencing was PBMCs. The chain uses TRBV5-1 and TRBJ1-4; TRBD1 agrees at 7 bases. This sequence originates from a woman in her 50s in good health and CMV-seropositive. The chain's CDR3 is CASSFDRANEKLFF. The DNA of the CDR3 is TGCGCCAGCAGTTTCGACAGGGCTAATGAAAAACTGTTTTTT. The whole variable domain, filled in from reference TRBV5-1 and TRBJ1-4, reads KAGVTQTPRYLIKTRGQQVTLSCSPISGHRSVSWYQQTPGQGLQFLFEYFSETQRNKGNFPGRFSGRQFSNSRSEMNVSTLELGDSALYLCASSFDRANEKLFFGSGTQLSVL.